The entry below describes one T cell receptor beta chain. Its antigen is unknown. Some clones are missing from TCRdb's copy, which holds only in-frame ones; the method was immunoSEQ multiplex PCR. The table includes tens of thousands of clones, roughly 89% detected once. The CDR3 runs 12 residues. The germline V and J ends were trimmed by 6 bases and 11 bases, with 19 bases remaining between them. Germline-derived CDR1 and CDR2 are SQVTM and ANQGSEA. This record comes from a study of T cell responses to AZD1222 COVID-19 vaccine. Background on the study: Second doses at about 4 or about 12 weeks were pooled. Study outcomes and limitations: Donors, mostly white British, included more females; clonal diversity was possibly underestimated.

This TCR came from an adult in good health. The source material was peripheral blood, sampled on day 0 of AZD1222 vaccination. V is TRBV29-1 and J is TRBJ1-1; D gene unclear. The DNA for the CDR3 is TGCAGCGTGGAATCTGGGGAAGCAGGTGCTTTCTTT. This translates into CSVESGEAGAFF.